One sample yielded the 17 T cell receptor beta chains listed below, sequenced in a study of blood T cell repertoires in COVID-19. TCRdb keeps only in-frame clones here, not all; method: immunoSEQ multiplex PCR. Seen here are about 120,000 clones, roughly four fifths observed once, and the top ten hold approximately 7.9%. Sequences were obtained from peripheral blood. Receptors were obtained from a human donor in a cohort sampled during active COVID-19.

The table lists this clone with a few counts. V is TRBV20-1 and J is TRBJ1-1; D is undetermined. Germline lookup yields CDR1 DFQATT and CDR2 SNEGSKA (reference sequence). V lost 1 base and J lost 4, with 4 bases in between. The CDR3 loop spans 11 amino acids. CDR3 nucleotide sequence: TGCAGTGCTAGAGCTACCACTGAAGCTTTCTTT. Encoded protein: CSARATTEAFF.

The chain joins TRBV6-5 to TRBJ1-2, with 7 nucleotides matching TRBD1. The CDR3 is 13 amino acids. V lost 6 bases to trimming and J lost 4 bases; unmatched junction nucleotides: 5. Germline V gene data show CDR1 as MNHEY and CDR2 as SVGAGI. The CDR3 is CASRRDRIYGYTF. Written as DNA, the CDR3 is TGTGCCAGCAGGCGGGACAGAATCTATGGCTACACCTTC.

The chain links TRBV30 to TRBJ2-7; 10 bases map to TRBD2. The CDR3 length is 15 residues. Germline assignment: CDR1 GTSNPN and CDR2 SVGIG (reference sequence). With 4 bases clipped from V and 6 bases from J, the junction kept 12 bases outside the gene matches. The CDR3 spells CAWTGTSARSPEQYF. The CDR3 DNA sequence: TGTGCCTGGACCGGGACTAGCGCCCGTTCCCCCGAGCAGTACTTC.

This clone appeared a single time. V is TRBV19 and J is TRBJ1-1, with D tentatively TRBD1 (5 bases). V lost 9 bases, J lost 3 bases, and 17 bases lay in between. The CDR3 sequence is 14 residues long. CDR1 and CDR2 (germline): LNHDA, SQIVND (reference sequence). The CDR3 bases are TGTGCCAGCCAGGGAAGGGCGAGTGACACTGAAGCTTTCTTT. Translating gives CASQGRASDTEAFF. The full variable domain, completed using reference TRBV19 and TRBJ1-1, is DGGITQSPKYLFRKEGQNVTLSCEQNLNHDAMYWYRQDPGQGLRLIYYSQIVNDFQKGDIAEGYSVSREKKESFPLTVTSAQKNPTAFYLCASQGRASDTEAFFGQGTRLTVV.

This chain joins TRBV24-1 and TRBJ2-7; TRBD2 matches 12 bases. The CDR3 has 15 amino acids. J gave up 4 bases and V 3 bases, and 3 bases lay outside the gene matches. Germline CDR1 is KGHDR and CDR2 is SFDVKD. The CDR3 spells CATSDGLAGLYEQYF. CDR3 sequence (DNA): TGTGCCACCAGTGATGGACTAGCGGGACTATACGAGCAGTACTTC.

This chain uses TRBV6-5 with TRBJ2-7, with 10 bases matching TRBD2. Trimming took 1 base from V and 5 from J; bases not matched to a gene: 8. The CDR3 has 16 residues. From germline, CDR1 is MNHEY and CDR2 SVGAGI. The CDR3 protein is CASSYLASGSFNEQYF. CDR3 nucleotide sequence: TGTGCCAGCAGTTACTTGGCTAGCGGGAGCTTCAACGAGCAGTACTTC.

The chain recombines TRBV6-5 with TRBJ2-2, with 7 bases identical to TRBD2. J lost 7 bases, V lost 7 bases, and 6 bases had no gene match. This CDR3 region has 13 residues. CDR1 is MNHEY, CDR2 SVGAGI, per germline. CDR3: CASTRTRFGELFF. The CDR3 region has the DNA TGTGCCAGCACCCGGACTAGGTTCGGGGAGCTGTTTTTT.

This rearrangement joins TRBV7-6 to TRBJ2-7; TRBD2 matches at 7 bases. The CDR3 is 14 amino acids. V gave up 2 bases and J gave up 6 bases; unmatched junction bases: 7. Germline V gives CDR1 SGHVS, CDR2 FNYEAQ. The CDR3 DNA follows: TGTGCCAGCAGCTTAAGGGAGGGGTCGGGCGAGCAGTACTTC. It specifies CASSLREGSGEQYF.

CDR3 in amino acids: CASSVDRGRNTEAFF. The CDR3 DNA is TGTGCCAGCAGCGTTGACAGGGGTAGGAACACTGAAGCTTTCTTT. The chain has TRBV5-4 and TRBJ1-1, with 8 bases that match TRBD1. This CDR3 is built from 15 residues. V lost 4 bases and J lost 1; bases outside the gene matches: 6. Germline CDR1 is SGHNT and CDR2 is YYREEE (reference sequence).

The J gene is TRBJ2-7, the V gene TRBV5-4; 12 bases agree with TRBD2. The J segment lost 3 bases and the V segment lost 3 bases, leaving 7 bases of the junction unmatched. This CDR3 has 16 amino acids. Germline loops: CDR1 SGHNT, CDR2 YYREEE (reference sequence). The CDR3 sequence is CASSSLTSGSNYEQYF. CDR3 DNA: TGTGCCAGCAGCTCCCTGACTAGCGGGAGTAACTACGAGCAGTACTTC.

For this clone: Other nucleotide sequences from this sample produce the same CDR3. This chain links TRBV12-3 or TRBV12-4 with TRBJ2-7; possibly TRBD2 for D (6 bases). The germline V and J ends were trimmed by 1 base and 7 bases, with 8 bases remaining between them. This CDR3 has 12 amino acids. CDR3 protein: CASSLGGTEQYF. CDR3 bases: TGTGCCAGCAGTTTAGGTGGGACTGAGCAGTACTTC.

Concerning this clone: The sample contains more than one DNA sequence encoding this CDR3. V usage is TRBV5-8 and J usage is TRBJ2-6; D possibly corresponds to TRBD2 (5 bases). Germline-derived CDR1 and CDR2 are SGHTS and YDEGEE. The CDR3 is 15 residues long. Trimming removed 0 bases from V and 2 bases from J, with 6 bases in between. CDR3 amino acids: CASSLAGTGANVLTF. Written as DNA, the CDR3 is TGTGCCAGCAGCTTGGCGGGGACTGGGGCCAACGTCCTGACTTTC.

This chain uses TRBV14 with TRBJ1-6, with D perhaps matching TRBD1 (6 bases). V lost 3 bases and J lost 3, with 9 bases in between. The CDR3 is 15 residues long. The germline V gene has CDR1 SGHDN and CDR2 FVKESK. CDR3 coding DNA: TGTGCCAGCAGCCAGGTACAGGGCTATAATTCACCCCTCCACTTT. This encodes CASSQVQGYNSPLHF.

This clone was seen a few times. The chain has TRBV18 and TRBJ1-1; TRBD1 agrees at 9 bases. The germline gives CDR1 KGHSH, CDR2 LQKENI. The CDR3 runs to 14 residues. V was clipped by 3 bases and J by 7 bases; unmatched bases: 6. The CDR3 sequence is CASSPGTGLVEAFF. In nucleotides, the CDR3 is TGTGCCAGCTCACCGGGGACAGGGCTTGTTGAAGCTTTCTTT.

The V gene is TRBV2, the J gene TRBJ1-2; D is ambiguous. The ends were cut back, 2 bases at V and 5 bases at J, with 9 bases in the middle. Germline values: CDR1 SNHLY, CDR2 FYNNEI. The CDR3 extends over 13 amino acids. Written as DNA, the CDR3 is TGTGCCAGCAGTGAATGGGCCAGATATGGCTACACCTTC. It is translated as CASSEWARYGYTF. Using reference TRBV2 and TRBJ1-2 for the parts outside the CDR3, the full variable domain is EPEVTQTPSHQVTQMGQEVILRCVPISNHLYFYWYRQILGQKVEFLVSFYNNEISEKSEIFDDQFSVERPDGSNFTLKIRSTKLEDSAMYFCASSEWARYGYTFGSGTRLTVV.

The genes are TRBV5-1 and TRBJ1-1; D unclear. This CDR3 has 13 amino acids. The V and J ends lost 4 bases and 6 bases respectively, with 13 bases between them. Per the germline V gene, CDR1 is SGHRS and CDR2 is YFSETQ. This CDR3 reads CASSKEAGPEAFF. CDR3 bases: TGCGCCAGCAGCAAGGAGGCAGGTCCTGAAGCTTTCTTT.

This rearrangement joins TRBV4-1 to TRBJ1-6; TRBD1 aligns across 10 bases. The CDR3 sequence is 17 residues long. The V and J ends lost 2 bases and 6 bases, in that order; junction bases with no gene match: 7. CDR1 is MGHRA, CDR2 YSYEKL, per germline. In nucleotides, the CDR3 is TGCGCCAGCAGCCAAACCGGGACAGGGGCTTCTAATTCACCCCTCCACTTT. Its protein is CASSQTGTGASNSPLHF.